What follows are 2 T cell receptor beta chains derived from one specimen sequenced in a study of blood T cell repertoires in COVID-19. Here immunoSEQ multiplex PCR was the method, and the copy in TCRdb shows in-frame clones only, minus some. The sample shows about 230,000 clones, about 83% of them seen only once. The material sequenced was peripheral blood. These receptors were taken from a woman between 45 and 60 years old with acute or convalescent COVID-19.

The CDR3 region is CATSWTSGRALWANVLTF. In DNA, the CDR3 is TGTGCCACCTCTTGGACTAGCGGGAGGGCCCTCTGGGCCAACGTCCTGACTTTC. This chain connects TRBV19 to TRBJ2-6; 15 bases line up with TRBD2. Trimming at V came to 10 bases and at J to 5 bases, leaving 12 bases not matched to a gene. The germline V gene has CDR1 LNHDA and CDR2 SQIVND (reference sequence). The CDR3 is made up of 18 amino acids.

The chain uses TRBV7-8 and TRBJ2-5; perhaps TRBD1 as D (5 bases). CDR3 length: 21 amino acids. V dropped 6 bases and J dropped 5 bases, with 37 bases sitting between them. Per germline, CDR1 SGHVS and CDR2 FQNEAQ. CDR3 sequence: CASRSDFWVTLGVGSLETQYF. As DNA, the CDR3 is TGTGCCAGCAGGTCTGATTTCTGGGTAACTCTAGGGGTCGGCAGTTTGGAGACCCAGTACTTC.